This T cell receptor (beta chain) originates from a study of shared clonotypes between healthy human individuals. The CDR3 is 10 residues long. Germline CDR1 DFQATT, CDR2 SNEGSKA (reference sequence). V was trimmed by 6 bases and J by 9 bases, leaving 9 bases between them. The method was immunoSEQ multiplex PCR; TCRdb's version includes in-frame clones alone and lacks a portion of them. The profile shows about 340,000 clones, about 73% of them singletons. The sequence came from a man under 40 in good health. Sequencing input: memory CD4+ T cells sorted from blood. As for subset: CD45RA-negative fraction. This chain connects TRBV20-1 to TRBJ2-1; D remains ambiguous. The CDR3 region is CSAVGTEQFF. The CDR3 DNA is TGCAGTGCGGTCGGAACTGAGCAGTTCTTC.